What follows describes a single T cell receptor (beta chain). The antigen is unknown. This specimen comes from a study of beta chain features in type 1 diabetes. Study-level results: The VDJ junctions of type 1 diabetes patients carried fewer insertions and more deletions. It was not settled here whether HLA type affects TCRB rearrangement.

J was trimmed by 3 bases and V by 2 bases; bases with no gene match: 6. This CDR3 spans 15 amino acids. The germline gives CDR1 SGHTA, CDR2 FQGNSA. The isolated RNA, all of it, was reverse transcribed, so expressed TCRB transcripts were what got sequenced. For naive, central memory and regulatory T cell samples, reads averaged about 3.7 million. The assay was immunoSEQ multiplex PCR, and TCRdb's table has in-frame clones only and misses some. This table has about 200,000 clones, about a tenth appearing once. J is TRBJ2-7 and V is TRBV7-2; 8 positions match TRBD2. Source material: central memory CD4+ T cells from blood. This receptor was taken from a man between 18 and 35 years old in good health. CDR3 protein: CASSLTSGGYYEQYF. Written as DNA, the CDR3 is TGTGCCAGCAGCTTAACTAGCGGAGGGTACTACGAGCAGTACTTC.